Sequencing of this TCR beta chain was carried out in a study of blood T cells in healthy people across ages. Study as a whole: Template switching captured about one barcoded beta molecule per two T cells. Study-level results: Donors of long life had a larger count of naive CD4+ cells and greater diversity than aged donors.

Total RNA was extracted at no less than 6 micrograms per sample. J gave up 5 bases and V 0 bases, and 7 bases lay outside the gene matches. The length of the CDR3 is 15 residues. CDR1 is SGHNT and CDR2 is YENEEA in the germline V gene. Through a sample-barcoded 5' primer and a J-beta primer mix, a second PCR was run for roughly 6 to 12 cycles. All samples gave at least 2.5 million CDR3-containing paired-end reads. TCRdb processed the 5' RACE reads anew with MiXCR; each CDR3 protein has one entry. The sample includes 2 million or so distinct CDR3 sequences, roughly 50% of them seen just once. As for this clonotype: Its cognate antigen is unknown.

The clonotype originates from a woman aged 40 to 50 in good health. Sequencing used blood. V is TRBV11-3 and J is TRBJ2-7; 7 nucleotides match TRBD2. CDR3 in amino acids: CASSLEAGERHEQYF. Here the CDR3 DNA reads TGTGCCAGCAGCTTAGAGGCGGGGGAAAGGCACGAGCAGTACTTC.